The 21 T cell receptor beta chains listed next were all sequenced from one sample in a study of cytomegalovirus exposure and HLA in healthy donors. The PCR ran on 60 Vbeta and 13 Jbeta primers. The data were produced by immunoSEQ multiplex PCR, yet TCRdb's version contains in-frame clones alone and is incomplete. The sample consists of 150,000 to 200,000 clones, less than 85% of them appearing once. Specimen: PBMCs. These receptors all stem from a boy aged 10-17 years in good health and CMV-seronegative.

The chain joins TRBV18 to TRBJ1-1; the match to TRBD1 covers 8 bases. CDR3 length equals 17 residues. Trimming at V came to 6 bases and at J to 0 bases, leaving 12 bases not matched to a gene. CDR1 and CDR2 (germline): KGHSH, LQKENI. The CDR3 coding sequence is TGTGCCAGCTCCCCGGGACAGGTCGGAGTCATGAACACTGAAGCTTTCTTT. Translated: CASSPGQVGVMNTEAFF.

This clone was detected only once. V usage is TRBV30 and J usage is TRBJ1-2, with 9 bases fitting TRBD1. Trimming removed 3 bases from V and 1 base from J; junction bases left unmatched: 12. The CDR3 length is 17 residues. Germline CDR1 GTSNPN, CDR2 SVGIG (reference sequence). The CDR3 region is CAWRETGTGIINYGYTF. In DNA form, the CDR3 reads TGTGCCTGGAGGGAAACCGGGACAGGGATTATTAACTATGGCTACACCTTC.

This chain connects TRBV11-2 to TRBJ1-1; a possible D gene is TRBD1 (6 bases). Deletions cut 6 bases from V and 2 bases from J, with 10 bases between. Per germline, CDR1 SGHAT and CDR2 FQNNGV. The CDR3 is 13 amino acids. The CDR3 DNA sequence: TGTGCCAGCAGTAAGACAGGAAACACTGAAGCTTTCTTT. It specifies CASSKTGNTEAFF.

This sequence joins TRBV6-6 and TRBJ1-2; D is uncertain. The V end was cut by 0 bases, the J end by 6 bases, with 14 bases between. Germline V gives CDR1 MNHNY, CDR2 SVGAGI (reference sequence). The CDR3 consists of 15 residues. The CDR3 here is CASSYSRGRVDGYTF. The CDR3 coding sequence is TGTGCCAGCAGTTACTCGAGAGGGCGTGTGGATGGCTACACCTTC.

The CDR3 DNA follows: TGTGCCAGCTGTCAGGGGGGCCACGAGCAGTACTTC. Residues: CASCQGGHEQYF. The rearrangement links TRBV5-6 to TRBJ2-7, with D possibly being TRBD1 (7 bases). Per germline, CDR1 SGHDT and CDR2 YYEEEE. The CDR3 is made up of 12 amino acids. Trimming removed 7 bases at V and 5 bases at J, with 13 bases between.

This chain uses TRBV18 with TRBJ1-1, with 8 bases aligning to TRBD1. Germline V gene data show CDR1 as KGHSH and CDR2 as LQKENI. After removal of 3 bases from V and 4 bases from J, the junction contained 7 bases not matched to a gene. The CDR3 loop spans 15 amino acids. CDR3 bases: TGTGCCAGCTCACCTTTGGACAGGGAGGGCACTGAAGCTTTCTTT. This gives the protein CASSPLDREGTEAFF.

The rearrangement links TRBV6-4 to TRBJ1-5; 9 bases align to TRBD1. In germline, CDR1 is MRHNA, CDR2 SNTAGT. The CDR3 runs 17 residues. Trimming cost V 3 bases and J 1 base; bases outside gene matches: 7. This CDR3 is CASSELPGQGSNQPQHF. The CDR3 coding sequence is TGTGCCAGCAGTGAGCTCCCAGGACAGGGGAGCAATCAGCCCCAGCATTTT.

The genes are TRBV11-2 and TRBJ2-3; 8 nucleotides match TRBD2. The germline V gene encodes CDR1 SGHAT and CDR2 FQNNGV. V trimming: 5 bases; J trimming: 4 bases; junction bases outside the gene matches: 11. This CDR3 spans 16 amino acids. The CDR3 reads CASSRTGTRHPDTQYF. In nucleotides, the CDR3 is TGTGCCAGCAGCCGCACCGGGACTAGACACCCAGATACGCAGTATTTT.

The rearrangement joins TRBV7-3 to TRBJ1-1; D remains unclear. This CDR3 comprises 13 residues. Germline V lookup: CDR1 SGHTA, CDR2 FQGTGA. Trimming pared 3 bases from V and 1 base from J, leaving 6 bases between. Written as DNA, the CDR3 is TGTGCCAGCAGCTTTAGCAGGAACACTGAAGCTTTCTTT. As protein: CASSFSRNTEAFF.

The chain links TRBV4-2 to TRBJ2-5; D is undetermined. CDR1 is LGHNA, CDR2 YNFKEQ, per germline. V lost 0 bases, J lost 1 base, and 9 bases lay in between. CDR3 size: 15 residues. This chain's CDR3 is CASSQEVWAQETQYF. The CDR3 DNA sequence: TGTGCCAGCAGCCAAGAAGTCTGGGCCCAAGAGACCCAGTACTTC.

V is TRBV18 and J is TRBJ1-1; D perhaps matches TRBD1 (5 bases). Trimming took off 2 bases at V and 2 bases at J, with 9 bases between the two ends. CDR1 KGHSH and CDR2 LQKENI come from the germline V gene. The CDR3 extends over 14 amino acids. CDR3 loop: CASSPEQGNTEAFF. In nucleotides, the CDR3 is TGTGCCAGCTCACCAGAGCAGGGCAACACTGAAGCTTTCTTT.

V gene TRBV9 combines with J gene TRBJ1-2; the D is unclear. The germline CDR1 and CDR2 sequences are SGDLS and YYNGEE. The CDR3 is 14 amino acids. Trimming took 1 base from V and 3 from J, leaving 10 bases between them. CDR3 protein: CASSVWGVDYGYTF. In DNA form, the CDR3 reads TGTGCCAGCAGCGTATGGGGAGTAGACTATGGCTACACCTTC.

The chain joins TRBV7-2 to TRBJ1-3; D may be TRBD1 (6 bases). The CDR3 spans 13 residues. Germline loops: CDR1 SGHTA, CDR2 FQGNSA. Trimming cost V 6 bases and J 4 bases, with 10 bases left between them. The CDR3, as DNA: TGTGCCAGCAGTTTTCAGGGGGGAAACACCATATATTTT. Its protein is CASSFQGGNTIYF.

The CDR3 region is CASSLKEGAPGYTF. The CDR3 DNA reads TGTGCCAGCAGCTTAAAGGAGGGGGCGCCTGGCTACACCTTC. The genes are TRBV7-2 and TRBJ1-2, with 7 nucleotides matching TRBD1. V was pared by 2 bases and J by 7 bases, with 7 bases of the junction left unmatched. The CDR3 length is 14 residues. Per germline, CDR1 SGHTA and CDR2 FQGNSA.

V gene TRBV5-5 combines with J gene TRBJ1-3; 7 bases fit TRBD1. The CDR3 totals 18 residues. Germline values: CDR1 SGHKS, CDR2 YYEKEE (reference sequence). V shed 5 bases and J 0 bases; nucleotides not matched to a gene: 14. The DNA for the CDR3 is TGTGCCAGCAGACTGGGGACAGCCACTACGAGCTCTGGAAACACCATATATTTT. This translates into CASRLGTATTSSGNTIYF.

The chain links TRBV29-1 to TRBJ1-1; 9 positions agree with TRBD1. Germline values: CDR1 SQVTM, CDR2 ANQGSEA. The V and J ends lost 6 bases and 10 bases, in that order; junction bases with no gene match: 9. The CDR3 sequence is 12 residues long. The CDR3 is CSVAPGQGSAFF. The CDR3 region has the DNA TGCAGCGTCGCTCCGGGACAGGGATCAGCTTTCTTT.

The chain uses TRBV9 and TRBJ2-7, with a possible D match to TRBD1 (5 bases). This CDR3 has 15 amino acids. Trimming shortened V by 0 bases and J by 3 bases, and 13 bases separated the two germline ends. Per germline, CDR1 SGDLS and CDR2 YYNGEE. The CDR3 coding sequence is TGTGCCAGCAGCGTAGTGAGTAGGGGTGGCTACGAGCAGTACTTC. The encoded protein is CASSVVSRGGYEQYF. Looking up the rest from reference TRBV9 and TRBJ2-7 gives the full variable domain: DSGVTQTPKHLITATGQRVTLRCSPRSGDLSVYWYQQSLDQGLQFLIQYYNGEERAKGNILERFSAQQFPDLHSELNLSSLELGDSALYFCASSVVSRGGYEQYFGPGTRLTVT.

In its sample, this clone was seen a few times. The chain is built from TRBV6-5 and TRBJ1-2; 9 nucleotides agree with TRBD1. The length of the CDR3 is 14 residues. After removal of 6 bases from V and 6 bases from J, the junction contained 8 bases not matched to a gene. Looked up from germline, CDR1 is MNHEY and CDR2 is SVGAGI. In nucleotides, the CDR3 is TGTGCCAGCAGCCCGGTGGGACAGGGCCATGGCTACACCTTC. Its protein product is CASSPVGQGHGYTF.

The chain carries TRBV5-5 and TRBJ2-7; 8 bases match TRBD1. The CDR3 contains 15 residues. V gave up 4 bases and J gave up 1 base; unmatched junction bases: 7. The germline V gene encodes CDR1 SGHKS and CDR2 YYEKEE (reference sequence). In DNA form, the CDR3 reads TGTGCCAGCAGCATGACAGGGGCCTCTTCCTACGAGCAGTACTTC. As protein: CASSMTGASSYEQYF.

This chain uses TRBV6-6 with TRBJ1-1, with TRBD1 matching over 8 bases. The CDR3 runs to 14 residues. CDR1 and CDR2 (germline): MNHNY, SVGAGI (reference sequence). The junction had 6 bases not matched to a gene; V was cut back by 4 bases and J by 5 bases. CDR3 DNA sequence: TGTGCCAGCAGTTTCGACAGGGGACGGACTGAAGCTTTCTTT. Its protein product is CASSFDRGRTEAFF.

This chain joins TRBV6-1 and TRBJ1-1; D is ambiguous. The length of the CDR3 is 15 residues. With 2 bases removed from V and 4 bases from J, the gap between germline ends came to 14 bases. Germline V gives CDR1 MNHNS, CDR2 SASEGT. The CDR3 reads CASSENRQSGTEAFF. In nucleotides, the CDR3 is TGTGCCAGCAGTGAAAACAGACAAAGCGGCACTGAAGCTTTCTTT.